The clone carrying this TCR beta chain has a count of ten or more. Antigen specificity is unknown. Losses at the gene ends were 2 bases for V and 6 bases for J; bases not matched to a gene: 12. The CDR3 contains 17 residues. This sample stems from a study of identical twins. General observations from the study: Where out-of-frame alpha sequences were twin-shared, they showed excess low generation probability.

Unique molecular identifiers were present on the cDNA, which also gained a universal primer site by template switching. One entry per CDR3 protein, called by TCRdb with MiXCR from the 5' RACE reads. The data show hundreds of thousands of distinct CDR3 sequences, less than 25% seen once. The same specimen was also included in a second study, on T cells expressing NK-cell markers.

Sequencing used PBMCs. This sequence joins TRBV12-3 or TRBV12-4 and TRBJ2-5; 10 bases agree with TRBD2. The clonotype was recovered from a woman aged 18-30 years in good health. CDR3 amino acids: CASSLFAPSGSSKTQYF. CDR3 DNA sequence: TGTGCCAGCAGTTTATTTGCGCCTAGCGGGAGTTCGAAGACCCAGTACTTC.